The entry that follows covers one TCR beta chain sequence. The authors' processing: Reference gene primers were amplified, and this amplification served to estimate nucleated cell counts. Assay: immunoSEQ multiplex PCR; the TCRdb copy retains only in-frame clones and omits some. V and J calls and clone size are those listed in that table; D and trimming were worked out from the DNA. The sample carries 270,000 or so clones, more than 65% recorded once. These data are taken from a study of blood T cell repertoires in COVID-19. Study at large: Donors in the United States, Italy and Spain gave samples during acute or convalescent COVID-19. Nucleic acid was either cDNA or gDNA, and it came from T cells, B-cell-depleted T cells, or PBMCs.

CDR1 is SGHRS, CDR2 YFSETQ, per germline. The junction had 8 bases not matched to a gene; V was cut back by 4 bases and J by 9 bases. CDR3 size: 16 residues. The gene calls are TRBV5-1 and TRBJ2-1; 15 nucleotides agree with TRBD2. Sequences were obtained from peripheral blood. This TCR was recovered from a woman between 18 and 29 years old with acute or convalescent COVID-19. The CDR3 is CASSVRRGLAGGEQFF. The CDR3 nucleotides are TGCGCCAGCAGCGTACGCCGGGGACTAGCGGGAGGTGAGCAGTTCTTC.